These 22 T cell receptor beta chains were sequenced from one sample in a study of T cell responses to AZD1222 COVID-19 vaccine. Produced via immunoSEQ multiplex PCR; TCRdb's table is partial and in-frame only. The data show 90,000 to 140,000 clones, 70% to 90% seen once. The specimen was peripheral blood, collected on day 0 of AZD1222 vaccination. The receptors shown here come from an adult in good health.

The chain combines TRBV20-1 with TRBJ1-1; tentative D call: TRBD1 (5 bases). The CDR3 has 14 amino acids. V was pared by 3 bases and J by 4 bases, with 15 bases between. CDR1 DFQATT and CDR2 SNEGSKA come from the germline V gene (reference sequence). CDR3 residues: CSASQNTGGTEAFF. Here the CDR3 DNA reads TGCAGTGCTAGTCAAAACACAGGAGGCACTGAAGCTTTCTTT.

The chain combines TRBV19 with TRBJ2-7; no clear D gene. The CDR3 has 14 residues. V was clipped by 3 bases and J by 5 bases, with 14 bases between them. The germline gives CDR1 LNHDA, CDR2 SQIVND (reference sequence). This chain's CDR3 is CASSMGGQNHEQYF. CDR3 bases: TGTGCCAGTAGTATGGGTGGCCAGAACCACGAGCAGTACTTC.

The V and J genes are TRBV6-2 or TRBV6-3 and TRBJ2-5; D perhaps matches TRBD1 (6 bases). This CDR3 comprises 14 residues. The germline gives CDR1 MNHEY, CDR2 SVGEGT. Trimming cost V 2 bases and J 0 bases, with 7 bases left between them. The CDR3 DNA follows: TGTGCCAGCAGTTACGGACAGTACCAAGAGACCCAGTACTTC. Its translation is CASSYGQYQETQYF.

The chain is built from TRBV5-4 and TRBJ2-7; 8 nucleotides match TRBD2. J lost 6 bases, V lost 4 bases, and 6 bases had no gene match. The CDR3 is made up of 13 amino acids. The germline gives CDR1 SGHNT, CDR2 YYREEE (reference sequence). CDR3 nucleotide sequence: TGTGCCAGCAGCCGAGCGGGAGTGGGCGAGCAGTACTTC. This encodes CASSRAGVGEQYF.

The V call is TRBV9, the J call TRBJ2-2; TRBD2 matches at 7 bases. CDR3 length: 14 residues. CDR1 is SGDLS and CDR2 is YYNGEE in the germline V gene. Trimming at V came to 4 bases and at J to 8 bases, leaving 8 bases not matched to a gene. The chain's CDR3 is CASSRGLREGELFF. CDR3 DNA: TGTGCCAGCAGCAGAGGTTTGCGGGAGGGGGAGCTGTTTTTT.

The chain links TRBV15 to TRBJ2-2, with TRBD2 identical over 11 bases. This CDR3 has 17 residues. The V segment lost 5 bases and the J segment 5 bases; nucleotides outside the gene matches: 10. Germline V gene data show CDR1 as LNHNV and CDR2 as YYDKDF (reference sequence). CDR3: CATSRPFRLAGTGELFF. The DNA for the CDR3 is TGTGCCACCAGCCGACCCTTCAGACTAGCGGGAACCGGGGAGCTGTTTTTT.

In DNA, the CDR3 is TGTGCCAGCAACCTGGGACCGCATTCCTACGAGCAGTACTTC. This encodes CASNLGPHSYEQYF. This sequence joins TRBV6-5 and TRBJ2-7; D assignment may be TRBD1 or TRBD2 (5 bases each). Germline V gene data show CDR1 as MNHEY and CDR2 as SVGAGI. CDR3 length equals 14 residues. V was pared by 7 bases and J by 1 base, with 14 bases between.

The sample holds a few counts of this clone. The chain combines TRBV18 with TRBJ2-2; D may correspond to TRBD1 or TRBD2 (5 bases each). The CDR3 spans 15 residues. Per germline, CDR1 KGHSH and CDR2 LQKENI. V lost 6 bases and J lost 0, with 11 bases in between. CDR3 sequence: CASSPGPTNTGELFF. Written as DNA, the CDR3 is TGTGCCAGCTCCCCGGGACCTACGAACACCGGGGAGCTGTTTTTT.

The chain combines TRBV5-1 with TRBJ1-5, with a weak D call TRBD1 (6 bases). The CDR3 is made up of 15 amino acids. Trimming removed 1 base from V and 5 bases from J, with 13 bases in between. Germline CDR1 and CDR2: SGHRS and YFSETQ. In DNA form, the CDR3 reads TGCGCCAGCAGCTTGTTAGGGGGGGACGATCAGCCCCAGCATTTT. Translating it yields CASSLLGGDDQPQHF.

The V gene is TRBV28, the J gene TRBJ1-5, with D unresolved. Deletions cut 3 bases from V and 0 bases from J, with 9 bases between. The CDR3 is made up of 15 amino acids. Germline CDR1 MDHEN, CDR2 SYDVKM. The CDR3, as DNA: TGTGCCAGCAGTTTGGGGTTTAATAGCAATCAGCCCCAGCATTTT. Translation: CASSLGFNSNQPQHF.

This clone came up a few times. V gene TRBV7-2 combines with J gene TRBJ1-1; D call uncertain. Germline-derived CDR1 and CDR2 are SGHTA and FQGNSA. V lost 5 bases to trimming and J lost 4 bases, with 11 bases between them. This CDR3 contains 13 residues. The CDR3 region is CASSDMMGTEAFF. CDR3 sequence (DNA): TGTGCCAGCAGCGACATGATGGGCACTGAAGCTTTCTTT.

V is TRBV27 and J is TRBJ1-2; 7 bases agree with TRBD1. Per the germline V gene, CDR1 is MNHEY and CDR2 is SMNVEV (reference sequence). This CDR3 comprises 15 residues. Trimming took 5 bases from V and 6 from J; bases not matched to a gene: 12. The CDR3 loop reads CASSLTGTAGDGYTF. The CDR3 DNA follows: TGTGCCAGCAGTCTAACTGGGACAGCCGGCGATGGCTACACCTTC.

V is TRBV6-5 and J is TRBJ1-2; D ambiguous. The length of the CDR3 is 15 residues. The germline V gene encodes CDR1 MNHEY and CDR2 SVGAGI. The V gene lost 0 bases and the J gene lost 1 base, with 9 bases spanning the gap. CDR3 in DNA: TGTGCCAGCAGTTACTCCGGCTCAATTAACTATGGCTACACCTTC. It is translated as CASSYSGSINYGYTF.

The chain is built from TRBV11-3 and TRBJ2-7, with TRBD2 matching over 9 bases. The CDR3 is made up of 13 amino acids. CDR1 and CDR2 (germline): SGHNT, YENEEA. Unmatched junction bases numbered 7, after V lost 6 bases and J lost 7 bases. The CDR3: CASRASGTGEQYF. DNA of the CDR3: TGTGCCAGCAGGGCTAGCGGGACGGGGGAGCAGTACTTC. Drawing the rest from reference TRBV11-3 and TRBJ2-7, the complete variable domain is EAGVVQSPRYKIIEKKQPVAFWCNPISGHNTLYWYLQNLGQGPELLIRYENEEAVDDSQLPKDRFSAERLKGVDSTLKIQPAELGDSAVYLCASRASGTGEQYFGPGTRLTVT.

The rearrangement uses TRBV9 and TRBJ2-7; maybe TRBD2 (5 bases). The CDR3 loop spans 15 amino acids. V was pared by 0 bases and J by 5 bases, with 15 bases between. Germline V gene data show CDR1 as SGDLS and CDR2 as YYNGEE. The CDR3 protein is CASSVAGSPGNEQYF. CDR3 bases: TGTGCCAGCAGCGTAGCGGGGAGCCCAGGCAACGAGCAGTACTTC.

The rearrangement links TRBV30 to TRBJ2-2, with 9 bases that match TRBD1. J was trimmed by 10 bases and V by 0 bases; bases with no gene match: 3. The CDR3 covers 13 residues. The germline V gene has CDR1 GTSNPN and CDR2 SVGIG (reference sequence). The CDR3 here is CAWSVQGAKELFF. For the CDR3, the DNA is TGTGCCTGGAGTGTACAGGGGGCGAAGGAGCTGTTTTTT.

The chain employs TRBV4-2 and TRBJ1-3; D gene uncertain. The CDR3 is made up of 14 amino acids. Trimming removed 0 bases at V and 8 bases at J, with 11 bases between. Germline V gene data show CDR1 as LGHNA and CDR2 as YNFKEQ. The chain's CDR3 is CASSQDRREHTIYF. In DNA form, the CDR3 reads TGTGCCAGCAGCCAAGATCGAAGGGAGCACACCATATATTTT.

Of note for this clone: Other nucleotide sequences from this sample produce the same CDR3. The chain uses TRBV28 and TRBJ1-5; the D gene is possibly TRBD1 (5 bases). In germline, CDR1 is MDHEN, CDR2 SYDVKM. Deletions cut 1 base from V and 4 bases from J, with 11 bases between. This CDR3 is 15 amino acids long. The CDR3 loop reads CASSLSLAGNQPQHF. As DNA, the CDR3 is TGTGCCAGCAGTTTATCGCTGGCAGGGAATCAGCCCCAGCATTTT.

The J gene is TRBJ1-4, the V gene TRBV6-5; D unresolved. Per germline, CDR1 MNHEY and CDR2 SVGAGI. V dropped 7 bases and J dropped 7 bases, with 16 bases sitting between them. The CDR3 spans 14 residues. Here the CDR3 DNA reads TGTGCCAGCAAGGAGGCTGGGCTTGGTGAAAAACTGTTTTTT. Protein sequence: CASKEAGLGEKLFF.

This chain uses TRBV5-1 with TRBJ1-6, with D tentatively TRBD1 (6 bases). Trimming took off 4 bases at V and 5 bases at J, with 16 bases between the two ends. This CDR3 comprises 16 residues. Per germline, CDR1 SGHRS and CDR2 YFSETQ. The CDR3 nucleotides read TGCGCCAGCAGCCGGGGGGCGAGGGACGATAATTCACCCCTCCACTTT. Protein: CASSRGARDDNSPLHF.

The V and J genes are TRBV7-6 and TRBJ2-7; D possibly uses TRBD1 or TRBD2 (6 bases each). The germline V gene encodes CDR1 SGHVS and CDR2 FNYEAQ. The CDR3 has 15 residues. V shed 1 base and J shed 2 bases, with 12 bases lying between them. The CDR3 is CASSLGSGEAYEQYF. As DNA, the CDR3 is TGTGCCAGCAGCTTAGGTTCAGGGGAGGCCTACGAGCAGTACTTC.

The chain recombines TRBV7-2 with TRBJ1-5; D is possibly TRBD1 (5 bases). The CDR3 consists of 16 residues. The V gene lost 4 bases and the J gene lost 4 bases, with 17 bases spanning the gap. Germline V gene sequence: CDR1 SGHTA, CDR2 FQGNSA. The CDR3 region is CASSSTDRVINQPQHF. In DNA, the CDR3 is TGTGCCAGCAGCTCCACCGACAGAGTCATTAATCAGCCCCAGCATTTT.